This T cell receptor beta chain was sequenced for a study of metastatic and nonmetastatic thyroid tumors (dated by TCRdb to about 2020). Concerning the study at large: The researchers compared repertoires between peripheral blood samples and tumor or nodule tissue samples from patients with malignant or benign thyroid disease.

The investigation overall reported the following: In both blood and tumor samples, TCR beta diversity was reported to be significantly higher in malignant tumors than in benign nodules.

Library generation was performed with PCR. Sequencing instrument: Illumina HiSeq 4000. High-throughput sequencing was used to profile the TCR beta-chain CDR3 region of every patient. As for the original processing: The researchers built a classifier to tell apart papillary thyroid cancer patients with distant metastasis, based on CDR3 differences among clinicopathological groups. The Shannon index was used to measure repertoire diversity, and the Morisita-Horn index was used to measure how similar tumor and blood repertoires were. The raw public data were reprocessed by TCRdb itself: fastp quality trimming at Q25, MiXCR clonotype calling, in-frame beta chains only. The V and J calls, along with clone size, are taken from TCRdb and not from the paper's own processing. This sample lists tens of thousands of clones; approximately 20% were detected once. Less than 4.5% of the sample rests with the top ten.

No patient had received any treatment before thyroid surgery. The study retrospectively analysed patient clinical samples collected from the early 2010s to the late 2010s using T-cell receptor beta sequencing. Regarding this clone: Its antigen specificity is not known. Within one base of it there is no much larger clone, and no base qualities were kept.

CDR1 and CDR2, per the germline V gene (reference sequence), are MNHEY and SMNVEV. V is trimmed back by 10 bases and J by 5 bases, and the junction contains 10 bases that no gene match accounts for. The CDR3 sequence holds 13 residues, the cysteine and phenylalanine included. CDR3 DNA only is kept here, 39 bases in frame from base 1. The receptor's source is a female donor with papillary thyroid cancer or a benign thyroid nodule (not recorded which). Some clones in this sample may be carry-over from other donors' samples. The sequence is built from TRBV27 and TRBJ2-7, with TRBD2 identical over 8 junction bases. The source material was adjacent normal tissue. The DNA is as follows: TGTGCCATCATTCGGGGGGGGGGGCACGAGCAGTACTTC. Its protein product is CAIIRGGGHEQYF.